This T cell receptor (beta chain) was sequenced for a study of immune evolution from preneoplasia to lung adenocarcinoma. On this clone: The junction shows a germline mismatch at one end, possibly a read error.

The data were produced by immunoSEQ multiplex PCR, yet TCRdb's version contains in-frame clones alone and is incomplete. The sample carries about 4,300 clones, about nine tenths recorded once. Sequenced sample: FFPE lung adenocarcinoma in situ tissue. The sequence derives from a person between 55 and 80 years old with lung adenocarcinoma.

CDR3 bases: TGTGCTTGGACCCCAGAAGCGGCACACGAGCAGTACTTC. It encodes CAWTPEAAHEQYF. The gene calls are TRBV30 and TRBJ2-7, with D perhaps TRBD2 (5 bases). The CDR3 is made up of 13 amino acids. Per germline, CDR1 GTSNPN and CDR2 SVGIG (reference sequence).